The 21 T cell receptor beta chains below all came from one sample that was sequenced in a study of T cell responses to AZD1222 COVID-19 vaccine. Data came from immunoSEQ multiplex PCR; TCRdb stores just in-frame clones and leaves some out. The data contain 50,000 to 60,000 clones, over 70% of them singletons. The source material was peripheral blood, sampled on day 0 of AZD1222 vaccination. The receptors shown here come from an adult in good health.

This clone appeared a single time. The chain carries TRBV12-3 or TRBV12-4 and TRBJ1-2, with 7 bases aligning to TRBD1. This CDR3 has 13 residues. The V and J ends lost 7 bases and 7 bases, in that order; junction bases with no gene match: 9. Written as DNA, the CDR3 is TGTGCCAGCACCGAGACAGGGTTGGTTGGCTACACCTTC. It codes for CASTETGLVGYTF.

This rearrangement joins TRBV19 to TRBJ2-7, with D perhaps matching TRBD1 (5 bases). This CDR3 contains 14 residues. Trimming pared 6 bases from V and 3 bases from J, leaving 15 bases between. Germline V gene data show CDR1 as LNHDA and CDR2 as SQIVND (reference sequence). In nucleotides, the CDR3 is TGTGCCAGTAGCAGCTTACAGGCCAGCTACGAGCAGTACTTC. Residues: CASSSLQASYEQYF.

This chain links TRBV19 with TRBJ2-7, with a possible D match to TRBD1 (5 bases). Trimming took 5 bases from V and 5 from J, leaving 13 bases between them. Germline values: CDR1 LNHDA, CDR2 SQIVND (reference sequence). The CDR3 loop spans 13 amino acids. The CDR3 DNA follows: TGTGCCAGTAGTGATCAGGGTTCCCACGAGCAGTACTTC. It specifies CASSDQGSHEQYF.

This clone appeared a single time. The J gene is TRBJ2-1, the V gene TRBV18; no clear D. The V end was cut by 2 bases, the J end by 5 bases, with 10 bases between. The germline V gene encodes CDR1 KGHSH and CDR2 LQKENI. The CDR3 is 14 amino acids. CDR3 sequence (DNA): TGTGCCAGCTCACCAGCAGGTCGGGACAATGAGCAGTTCTTC. Encoded protein: CASSPAGRDNEQFF.

This clone came up once. The chain uses TRBV30 and TRBJ1-5; a possible D gene is TRBD1 (5 bases). V lost 3 bases and J 2 bases, leaving 14 bases between the germline ends. There are 15 residues in the CDR3. CDR1 and CDR2 from the germline V gene are GTSNPN and SVGIG (reference sequence). The chain's CDR3 is CAWSKAGEGNQPQHF. In nucleotides, the CDR3 is TGTGCCTGGAGCAAAGCGGGGGAGGGCAATCAGCCCCAGCATTTT.

The chain combines TRBV27 with TRBJ2-3; 9 bases align to TRBD2. The CDR3 covers 16 residues. V lost 1 base to trimming and J lost 2 bases; unmatched junction nucleotides: 4. Germline CDR1 reads MNHEY; CDR2 reads SMNVEV (reference sequence). CDR3 bases: TGTGCCAGCAGTTTATTCGGCGGGAGGGCCACAGATACGCAGTATTTT. Translation: CASSLFGGRATDTQYF.

The J gene is TRBJ2-1, the V gene TRBV6-6; TRBD2 matches 11 bases. Germline CDR1 and CDR2: MNHNY and SVGAGI (reference sequence). J was trimmed by 6 bases and V by 6 bases; bases with no gene match: 7. The CDR3 is 15 residues long. The CDR3 is CASSLLAGEGNEQFF. The DNA for the CDR3 is TGTGCCAGCAGCCTACTAGCGGGAGAGGGCAATGAGCAGTTCTTC.

The chain uses TRBV6-5 and TRBJ2-2; TRBD1 matches at 8 bases. With 6 bases clipped from V and 3 bases from J, the junction kept 6 bases outside the gene matches. Germline V gene sequence: CDR1 MNHEY, CDR2 SVGAGI. CDR3 length: 15 amino acids. This CDR3 reads CASSRTGFDTGELFF. The CDR3 nucleotides read TGTGCCAGCAGCCGGACAGGGTTCGACACCGGGGAGCTGTTTTTT.

Points on this clone: The junction departs from the called germline gene at one end, perhaps through a read error. The V call is TRBV18, the J call TRBJ2-2; D is unclear. Germline lookup yields CDR1 KGHSH and CDR2 LQKENI. This CDR3 region has 15 residues. The CDR3 DNA reads as TGTGCCAGCCCACCGACACATCGAAACACCGGGGAGCTGTTTTTT. Translation: CASPPTHRNTGELFF.

V usage is TRBV4-3 and J usage is TRBJ1-1, with TRBD1 identical over 7 bases. Germline loops: CDR1 LGHNA, CDR2 YSLEER. The V and J ends lost 3 bases and 1 base, in that order; junction bases with no gene match: 5. CDR3 length: 15 residues. The CDR3 is CASSQAGTANTEAFF. CDR3 in DNA: TGCGCCAGCAGCCAGGCCGGGACAGCGAACACTGAAGCTTTCTTT.

The genes are TRBV29-1 and TRBJ1-4, with 7 bases fitting TRBD1. CDR3 size: 12 residues. Trimming at V came to 4 bases and at J to 5 bases, leaving 1 base not matched to a gene. Per the germline V gene, CDR1 is SQVTM and CDR2 is ANQGSEA. For the CDR3, the DNA is TGCAGCGTTGGCAGGGGGAATGAAAAACTGTTTTTT. It translates to CSVGRGNEKLFF.

This clone came up once. The chain uses TRBV19 and TRBJ1-5; D might be TRBD1 (6 bases). Germline CDR1 is LNHDA and CDR2 is SQIVND (reference sequence). The CDR3 extends over 14 amino acids. V dropped 8 bases and J dropped 4 bases, with 15 bases sitting between them. The CDR3 is CASRGDITNQPQHF. Written as DNA, the CDR3 is TGTGCCAGTCGGGGGGACATCACGAATCAGCCCCAGCATTTT.

The CDR3 nucleotides are TGTGCCAGCAGCTTCGACAGTTACTCTGGAAACACCATATATTTT. Its protein product is CASSFDSYSGNTIYF. The chain joins TRBV5-6 to TRBJ1-3, with D possibly matching TRBD1 (5 bases). V was cut by 2 bases and J by 0 bases, with 9 bases left in between. The CDR3 loop spans 15 amino acids. Germline V gene sequence: CDR1 SGHDT, CDR2 YYEEEE. Variable domain in full (rest from reference TRBV5-6 and TRBJ1-3): DAGVTQSPTHLIKTRGQQVTLRCSPKSGHDTVSWYQQALGQGPQFIFQYYEEEERQRGNFPDRFSGHQFPNYSSELNVNALLLGDSALYLCASSFDSYSGNTIYFGEGSWLTVV.

The rearrangement uses TRBV7-2 and TRBJ2-2; 11 nucleotides match TRBD2. The CDR3 has 18 amino acids. Germline V gene sequence: CDR1 SGHTA, CDR2 FQGNSA. The J segment lost 6 bases and the V segment lost 0 bases, leaving 9 bases of the junction unmatched. The chain's CDR3 is CASSLAPSSGRNPGELFF. The CDR3 region has the DNA TGTGCCAGCAGCTTAGCTCCCTCTAGCGGGAGGAATCCCGGGGAGCTGTTTTTT.

The genes are TRBV29-1 and TRBJ1-3; D is possibly TRBD1 (5 bases). From germline, CDR1 is SQVTM and CDR2 ANQGSEA. V lost 8 bases, J lost 2 bases, and 13 bases lay in between. This CDR3 is 13 amino acids long. Here the CDR3 DNA reads TGCAGCTTTGGGGACGACGCTGGAAACACCATATATTTT. Translating it yields CSFGDDAGNTIYF.

The chain recombines TRBV5-6 with TRBJ1-2; TRBD1 agrees at 8 bases. CDR3 length equals 14 residues. The ends lost 1 base at V and 3 bases at J; junction bases unmatched: 2. The germline V gene encodes CDR1 SGHDT and CDR2 YYEEEE. Here the CDR3 reads CASSLSGQDYGYTF. CDR3 nucleotide sequence: TGTGCCAGCAGCTTGTCGGGACAGGACTATGGCTACACCTTC.

Details on this clone: A junction end diverges from the germline sequence, so it may reflect a read error. The genes are TRBV6-1 and TRBJ2-5; 8 positions agree with TRBD1. Germline loops: CDR1 MNHNS, CDR2 SASEGT. The CDR3 length is 18 residues. The CDR3 reads CASSAQVRGRRIQEIQYF. The CDR3 nucleotides are TGTGCCAGCAGTGCGCAAGTCAGGGGGCGCCGAATTCAAGAGATCCAGTACTTC.

V and J are TRBV9 and TRBJ2-3; 9 nucleotides line up with TRBD2. The germline CDR1 and CDR2 sequences are SGDLS and YYNGEE. The CDR3 spans 15 residues. Trimming removed 2 bases from V and 3 bases from J; junction bases left unmatched: 4. This chain's CDR3 is CASSVLAGGTDTQYF. The CDR3 DNA reads as TGTGCCAGCAGCGTCTTGGCGGGAGGGACAGATACGCAGTATTTT.

CDR3 in amino acids: CASSPFPAGGNTGELFF. DNA for the CDR3: TGTGCCAGCAGCCCTTTTCCAGCGGGAGGTAACACCGGGGAGCTGTTTTTT. The chain joins TRBV7-6 to TRBJ2-2, with 9 nucleotides matching TRBD2. The CDR3 sequence is 17 residues long. Losses at the gene ends were 5 bases for V and 2 bases for J; bases not matched to a gene: 9. Per germline, CDR1 SGHVS and CDR2 FNYEAQ. The full variable domain, in which reference TRBV7-6 and TRBJ2-2 provide the parts outside the CDR3, is GAGVSQSPRYKVTKRGQDVALRCDPISGHVSLYWYRQALGQGPEFLTYFNYEAQQDKSGLPNDRFSAERPEGSISTLTIQRTEQRDSAMYRCASSPFPAGGNTGELFFGEGSRLTVL.

This chain uses TRBV9 with TRBJ2-2; D is unclear. Trimming took 0 bases from V and 1 from J, leaving 10 bases between them. CDR3 length equals 16 residues. From germline, CDR1 is SGDLS and CDR2 YYNGEE. This CDR3 is CASSVGGSRNTGELFF. The DNA of the CDR3 is TGTGCCAGCAGCGTAGGAGGTAGCAGGAACACCGGGGAGCTGTTTTTT.

This chain uses TRBV28 with TRBJ2-7, with 10 bases matching TRBD1. The ends lost 6 bases at V and 5 bases at J; junction bases unmatched: 13. CDR1 MDHEN and CDR2 SYDVKM come from the germline V gene. The CDR3 covers 16 residues. CDR3 residues: CASSLVSGQGSHEQYF. The DNA for the CDR3 is TGTGCCAGCAGCCTAGTCTCGGGACAGGGGAGCCACGAGCAGTACTTC. Together with reference TRBV28 and TRBJ2-7, the CDR3 gives the full variable domain: DVKVTQSSRYLVKRTGEKVFLECVQDMDHENMFWYRQDPGLGLRLIYFSYDVKMKEKGDIPEGYSVSREKKERFSLILESASTNQTSMYLCASSLVSGQGSHEQYFGPGTRLTVT.